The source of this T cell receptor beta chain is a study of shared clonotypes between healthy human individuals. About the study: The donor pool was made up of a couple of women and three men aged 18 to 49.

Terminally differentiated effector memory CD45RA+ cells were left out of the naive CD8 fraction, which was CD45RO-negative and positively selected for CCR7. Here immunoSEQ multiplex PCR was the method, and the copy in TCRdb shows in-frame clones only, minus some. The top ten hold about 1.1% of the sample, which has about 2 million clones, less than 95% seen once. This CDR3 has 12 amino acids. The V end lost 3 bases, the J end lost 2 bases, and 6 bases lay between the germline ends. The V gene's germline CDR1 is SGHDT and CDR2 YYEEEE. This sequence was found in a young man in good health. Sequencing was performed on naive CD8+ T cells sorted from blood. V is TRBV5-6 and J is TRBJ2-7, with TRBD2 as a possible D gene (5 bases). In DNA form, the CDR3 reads TGTGCCAGCAGCTACGGGACCTACGAGCAGTACTTC. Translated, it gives CASSYGTYEQYF.